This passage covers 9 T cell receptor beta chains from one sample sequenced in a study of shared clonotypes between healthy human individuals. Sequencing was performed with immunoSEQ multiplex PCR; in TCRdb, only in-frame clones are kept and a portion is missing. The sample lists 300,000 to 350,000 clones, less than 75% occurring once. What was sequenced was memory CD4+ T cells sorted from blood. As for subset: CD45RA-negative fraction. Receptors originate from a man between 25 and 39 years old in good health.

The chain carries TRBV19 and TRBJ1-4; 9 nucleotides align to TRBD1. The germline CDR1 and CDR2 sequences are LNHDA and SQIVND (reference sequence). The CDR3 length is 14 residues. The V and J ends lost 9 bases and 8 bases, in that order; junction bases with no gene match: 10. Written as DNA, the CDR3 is TGTGCCAGCAAACTCACAGGGGGCGACGAAAAACTGTTTTTT. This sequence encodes CASKLTGGDEKLFF.

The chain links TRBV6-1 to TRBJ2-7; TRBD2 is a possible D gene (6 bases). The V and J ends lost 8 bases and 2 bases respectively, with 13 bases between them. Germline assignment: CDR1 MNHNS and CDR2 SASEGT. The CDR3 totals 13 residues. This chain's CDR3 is CASALAQTYEQYF. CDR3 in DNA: TGTGCCAGCGCCCTAGCGCAAACCTACGAGCAGTACTTC.

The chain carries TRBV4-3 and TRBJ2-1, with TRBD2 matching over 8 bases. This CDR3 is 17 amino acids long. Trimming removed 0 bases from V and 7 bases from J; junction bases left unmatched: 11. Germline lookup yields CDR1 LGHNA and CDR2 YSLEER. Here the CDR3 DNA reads TGCGCCAGCAGCCAAGATCTGGGTAGCGGGATAGGGAATGAGCAGTTCTTC. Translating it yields CASSQDLGSGIGNEQFF.

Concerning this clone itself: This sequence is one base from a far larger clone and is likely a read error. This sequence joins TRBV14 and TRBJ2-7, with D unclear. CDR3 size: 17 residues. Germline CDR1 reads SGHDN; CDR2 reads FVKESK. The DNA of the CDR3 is TGTGCCAGCAGCCAAGATACTACCCTAGATTACTCCCACGAGCAGTACTTC. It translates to CASSQDTTLDYSHEQYF. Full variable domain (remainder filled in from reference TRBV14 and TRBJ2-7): EAGVTQFPSHSVIEKGQTVTLRCDPISGHDNLYWYRRVMGKEIKFLLHFVKESKQDESGMPNNRFLAERTGGTYSTLKVQPAELEDSGVYFCASSQDTTLDYSHEQYFGPGTRLTVT.

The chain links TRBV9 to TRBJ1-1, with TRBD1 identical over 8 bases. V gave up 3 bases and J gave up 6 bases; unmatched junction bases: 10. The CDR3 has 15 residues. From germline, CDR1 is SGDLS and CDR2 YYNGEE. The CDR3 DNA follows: TGTGCCAGCAGCGCGACAGGGGCCCAGGCCCCTGAAGCTTTCTTT. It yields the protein CASSATGAQAPEAFF.

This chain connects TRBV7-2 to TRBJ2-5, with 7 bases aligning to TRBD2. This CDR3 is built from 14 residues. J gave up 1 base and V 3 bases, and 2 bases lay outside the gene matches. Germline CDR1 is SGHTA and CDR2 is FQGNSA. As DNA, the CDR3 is TGTGCCAGCAGCTTCTCTAGCGGCCAAGAGACCCAGTACTTC. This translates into CASSFSSGQETQYF.

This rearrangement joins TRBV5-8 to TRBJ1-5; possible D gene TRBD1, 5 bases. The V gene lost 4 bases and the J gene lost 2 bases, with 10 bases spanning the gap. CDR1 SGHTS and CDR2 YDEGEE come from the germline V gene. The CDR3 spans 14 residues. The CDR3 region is CASSQDNGNQPQHF. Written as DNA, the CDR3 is TGTGCCAGCAGCCAGGACAACGGCAATCAGCCCCAGCATTTT.

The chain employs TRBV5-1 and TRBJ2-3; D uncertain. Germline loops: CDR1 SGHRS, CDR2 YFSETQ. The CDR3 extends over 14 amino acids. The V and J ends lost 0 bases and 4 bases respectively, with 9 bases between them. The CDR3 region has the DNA TGCGCCAGCAGCTTGGAATCCCATTCAGATACGCAGTATTTT. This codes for CASSLESHSDTQYF.

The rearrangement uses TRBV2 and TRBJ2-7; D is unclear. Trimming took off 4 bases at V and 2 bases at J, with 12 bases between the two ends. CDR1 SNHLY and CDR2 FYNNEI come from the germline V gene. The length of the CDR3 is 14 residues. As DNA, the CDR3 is TGTGCCAGCAGTGCCAGGCTGTCCGCCTACGAGCAGTACTTC. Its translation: CASSARLSAYEQYF.